One and the same sample provided the 2 T cell receptor beta chains below, sequenced in a study of CD8 T cells in Susac syndrome (dated by TCRdb to between 2018 and 2020). Libraries were constructed by the immunoSEQ multiplex PCR assay. RNA was extracted using the RNeasy kit, and about 0.5 to 1 microgram was reverse transcribed with random hexamers. The public sequencing data were trimmed at Q25 with fastp and processed into clonotypes with MiXCR by TCRdb, which kept only in-frame beta chains. Each record represents a unique CDR3 protein, reported with the most common genes and DNA among its rows. This sample has 150,000 to 200,000 distinct CDR3 sequences in its table, and approximately 93% of those were observed once. Around 0.1% of the sample belongs to the ten largest clones. Sequencing used CD4+ T cells from PBMCs. Source of these receptors: a human donor in good health.

The V gene is TRBV5-1, the J gene TRBJ2-7; TRBD1 aligns across 7 bases. V shed 3 bases, J shed 3 bases, and the junction held 9 bases outside the gene matches. The CDR3 length is 15 residues. From germline, CDR1 is SGHRS and CDR2 YFSETQ. The CDR3 region is CASSSPGQEHYEQYF. DNA for the CDR3: TGCGCCAGCAGCTCGCCTGGACAGGAGCACTACGAGCAGTACTTC.

This clonotype was counted once. The chain joins TRBV6-2 or TRBV6-3 to TRBJ2-2, with 9 bases identical to TRBD2. Germline lookup yields CDR1 MNHEY and CDR2 SVGEGT. V dropped 7 bases and J dropped 1; count of bases not matched to a gene: 4. The CDR3 runs 15 residues. The CDR3 sequence: CASTLAGRNTGELFF. CDR3 in DNA: TGTGCCAGCACTCTAGCGGGGAGGAACACCGGGGAGCTGTTTTTT.